These T cell receptor beta chains were read from a single sample in a study of CD8 T cells in ankylosing spondylitis. TCRdb passed the 5' RACE reads through MiXCR, listing each CDR3 protein once. The table has approximately 550,000 distinct CDR3 sequences, about an eighth seen once. The sample was blood, either unsorted or a sorted T cell fraction (not recorded which). Receptors were obtained from a male donor with ankylosing spondylitis. Both conserved end residues are part of each CDR3. The D gene is left open where the match is weak. The listing skips clone size in some rows; elsewhere it reads once, few, many or a size class.

clone_size,j_call,d_call,cdr3_length,v_call,cdr3_aa,cdr3_nt
once,TRBJ2-1,NA,13,TRBV19,CASSTVYRDEQFF,TGTGCCAGTAGTACCGTATACCGGGATGAGCAGTTCTTC
few,TRBJ2-5,NA,17,TRBV3-1,CASSQGWSGGGEATQYF,TGTGCCAGCAGCCAAGGATGGTCTGGGGGCGGGGAAGCGACCCAGTACTTC
few,TRBJ2-2,NA,12,TRBV10-3,CATGSGTGELFF,TGTGCCACCGGGAGCGGCACCGGGGAGCTGTTTTTT
NA,TRBJ2-1,NA,16,TRBV14,CASSSPGSGSYNEQFF,TGTGCCAGCAGCTCTCCTGGTAGCGGCTCCTACAATGAGCAGTTCTTC
few,TRBJ2-7,NA,14,TRBV20-1,CSAREGTISYEQYF,TGCAGTGCTAGAGAAGGGACAATCTCCTACGAGCAGTACTTC
few,TRBJ2-3,NA,14,TRBV9,CASSTGLSSDTQYF,TGTGCCAGCTCTACGGGACTCTCGTCAGATACGCAGTATTTT
few,TRBJ1-6,TRBD1,15,TRBV7-2,CASSPRGGDNSPLHF,TGTGCCAGCAGCCCCAGGGGGGGGGATAATTCACCCCTCCACTTT
many,TRBJ2-5,NA,15,TRBV15,CATSNTPEQKETQYF,TGTGCCACCAGCAACACCCCGGAACAAAAAGAGACCCAGTACTTC
NA,TRBJ2-1,NA,14,TRBV12-3/TRBV12-4,CASSGDAAYNEQFF,TGTGCCAGCAGCGGCGACGCGGCCTACAATGAGCAGTTCTTC
few,TRBJ1-1,NA,14,TRBV11-3,CASSSETPNTEAFF,TGTGCCAGCAGCTCTGAGACCCCGAACACTGAAGCTTTCTTT
many,TRBJ2-1,NA,15,TRBV5-1,CASSLARTTNNEQFF,TGCGCCAGCAGCTTGGCCAGGACAACCAACAATGAGCAGTTCTTC
few,TRBJ2-1,TRBD2,18,TRBV11-1,CASSLAWGRGSSYNEQFF,TGTGCCAGCAGCTTAGCGTGGGGACGCGGGAGCTCCTACAATGAGCAGTTCTTC
NA,TRBJ1-2,NA,15,TRBV6-1,CASTPDVAGRYGYTF,TGTGCCAGCACTCCCGACGTGGCGGGCCGCTATGGCTACACCTTC
many,TRBJ2-7,TRBD1,16,TRBV5-1,CASSQSRDRTFYEQYF,TGCGCCAGCAGCCAGAGCCGGGACAGAACATTCTACGAGCAGTACTTC
few,TRBJ2-1,NA,16,TRBV27,CASRPAGMGSYNEQFF,TGTGCCAGCAGGCCCGCGGGGATGGGATCCTACAATGAGCAGTTCTTC
few,TRBJ2-1,TRBD2,14,TRBV4-2,CASSQRTSGDEQFF,TGTGCCAGCAGCCAAAGGACTAGCGGGGATGAGCAGTTCTTC
many,TRBJ2-3,NA,13,TRBV27,CASSFLSTDTQYF,TGTGCCAGCAGTTTTCTATCCACAGATACGCAGTATTTT
NA,TRBJ1-4,NA,17,TRBV4-2,CASSLYPEEGLNEKLFF,TGTGCCAGCAGCCTATACCCGGAGGAAGGGCTTAATGAAAAACTGTTTTTT
NA,TRBJ1-1,NA,15,TRBV5-6,CASSPLGGSFTEAFF,TGTGCCAGCAGCCCCCTGGGGGGGTCTTTCACTGAAGCTTTCTTT
many,TRBJ1-2,NA,15,TRBV10-3,CAISESLDYYYGYTF,TGTGCCATCAGTGAGTCGTTAGATTATTACTATGGCTACACCTTC
few,TRBJ1-2,NA,14,TRBV20-1,CSASQGLRGYGYTF,TGCAGTGCTAGTCAAGGCCTAAGGGGCTATGGCTACACCTTC
many,TRBJ2-1,TRBD1,16,TRBV6-1,CASSEAGQGLYNEQFF,TGTGCCAGCAGTGAAGCTGGACAGGGTCTCTACAATGAGCAGTTCTTC
few,TRBJ2-1,TRBD2,19,TRBV11-2,CASSLVASGRAFRYNEQFF,TGTGCCAGCAGCTTAGTGGCTAGCGGGAGGGCCTTTCGTTACAATGAGCAGTTCTTC
NA,TRBJ2-1,NA,15,TRBV9,CASSAEGGGPNEQFF,TGTGCCAGCAGCGCAGAAGGGGGTGGACCCAATGAGCAGTTCTTC
NA,TRBJ2-7,TRBD2,13,TRBV20-1,CSGSSGAKYEQYF,TGCAGTGGAAGTAGCGGGGCTAAATACGAGCAGTACTTC
many,TRBJ2-5,TRBD1,15,TRBV5-1,CASSSGQGGGETQYF,TGCGCCAGCAGCTCCGGACAGGGGGGTGGGGAGACCCAGTACTTC
few,TRBJ1-6,NA,13,TRBV20-1,CSARGGVDSPLHF,TGCAGTGCTCGGGGGGGAGTAGATTCACCCCTCCACTTT
NA,TRBJ1-5,TRBD1,15,TRBV19,CASSFLTGGNQPQHF,TGTGCCAGTAGTTTTCTGACAGGGGGCAATCAGCCCCAGCATTTT
many,TRBJ2-2,TRBD2,16,TRBV7-2,CASSPGTSGTTGELFF,TGTGCCAGCAGTCCCGGGACTAGCGGAACCACCGGGGAGCTGTTTTTT
NA,TRBJ2-7,NA,16,TRBV14,CASSQDRRVTWYEQYF,TGTGCCAGCAGCCAAGATAGGAGGGTGACTTGGTACGAGCAGTACTTC
few,TRBJ1-5,NA,15,TRBV24-1,CATSDTRAVNQPQHF,TGTGCCACCAGTGATACCCGGGCCGTCAATCAGCCCCAGCATTTT
NA,TRBJ2-2,TRBD1,17,TRBV3-1,CASRMVGTGGNTGELFF,TGTGCCAGCCGGATGGTTGGGACAGGGGGTAACACCGGGGAGCTGTTTTTT
few,TRBJ1-1,NA,10,TRBV7-9,CAGENTEAFF,TGTGCCGGGGAAAACACTGAAGCTTTCTTT
once,TRBJ1-4,TRBD1,15,TRBV12-3/TRBV12-4,CASSFDRGRNEKLFF,TGTGCCAGCAGTTTCGACAGGGGGCGAAATGAAAAACTGTTTTTT
many,TRBJ2-3,TRBD2,18,TRBV5-1,CASSSAGGSFSRPDTQYF,TGCGCCAGCAGCTCAGCGGGAGGGAGTTTTTCGAGGCCAGATACGCAGTATTTT
few,TRBJ2-7,NA,11,TRBV9,CASSDPGGQYF,TGTGCCAGCAGCGACCCTGGGGGGCAGTACTTC
few,TRBJ1-6,NA,15,TRBV7-2,CASSPRSSYNSPLHF,TGTGCCAGCAGTCCCCGGAGCTCCTATAATTCACCCCTCCACTTT
NA,TRBJ2-3,NA,15,TRBV11-2,CASSVGIPLTDTQYF,TGTGCCAGCAGCGTTGGGATACCACTCACAGATACGCAGTATTTT
NA,TRBJ2-3,NA,12,TRBV28,CASSSRGWGQYF,TGTGCCAGCAGTTCGAGGGGTTGGGGCCAGTATTTT
NA,TRBJ2-2,NA,15,TRBV10-1,CASSEAGSRPGELFF,TGCGCCAGCAGTGAGGCTGGGTCCCGGCCCGGGGAGCTGTTTTTT
few,TRBJ2-1,NA,18,TRBV20-1,CSANSRAQGRGSYNEQFF,TGCAGTGCGAATAGTAGGGCCCAGGGAAGAGGATCCTACAATGAGCAGTTCTTC
few,TRBJ2-4,NA,12,TRBV29-1,CSVEEGANIQYF,TGCAGCGTTGAAGAGGGGGCCAACATTCAGTACTTC
NA,TRBJ2-1,TRBD2,15,TRBV19,CASGRAKWEDNEQFF,TGTGCCAGTGGGAGGGCCAAGTGGGAGGACAATGAGCAGTTCTTC
few,TRBJ2-7,TRBD2,13,TRBV10-3,CATRDGLVSEQYF,TGTGCCACCCGGGACGGACTAGTTAGCGAGCAGTACTTC
NA,TRBJ2-1,TRBD2,15,TRBV20-1,CSAEKSGILYNEQFF,TGCAGTGCCGAAAAAAGCGGGATCCTCTACAATGAGCAGTTCTTC
NA,TRBJ2-5,NA,13,TRBV3-1,CASSQDQGETQYF,TGTGCCAGCAGCCAAGATCAGGGCGAGACCCAGTACTTC
NA,TRBJ1-2,NA,15,TRBV7-9,CASSPRATINYGYTF,TGTGCCAGCAGCCCCCGGGCCACGATTAACTATGGCTACACCTTC
few,TRBJ1-3,NA,15,TRBV5-6,CASSLGRSSGNTIYF,TGTGCCAGCAGCTTGGGCCGGAGCTCTGGAAACACCATATATTTT
NA,TRBJ1-4,TRBD1,15,TRBV5-1,CASSMSQGATEKLFF,TGCGCCAGCAGCATGTCACAGGGGGCAACGGAAAAACTGTTTTTT
few,TRBJ2-5,TRBD2,14,TRBV7-2,CASRPGEGPLSQYF,TGTGCCAGCAGACCCGGGGAGGGTCCCTTGTCCCAGTACTTC
few,TRBJ2-3,TRBD2,16,TRBV7-9,CASRRLLAGMADTQYF,TGTGCCAGCAGAAGACTACTAGCGGGAATGGCAGATACGCAGTATTTT
few,TRBJ2-4,NA,14,TRBV27,CASSLLQGKNIQYF,TGTGCCAGCAGTTTACTACAGGGCAAAAACATTCAGTACTTC
NA,TRBJ2-1,TRBD2,15,TRBV7-9,CASSLESGRFNEQFF,TGTGCCAGCAGCTTGGAAAGCGGGAGGTTTAATGAGCAGTTCTTC
NA,TRBJ2-7,NA,12,TRBV5-1,CASSLESREQYF,TGCGCCAGCAGCTTGGAATCTCGCGAGCAGTACTTC